This T cell receptor beta chain was documented in a study of graft-versus-host responses after intestinal transplantation. The overall study: In this cohort, recipients had multivisceral, liver-intestinal, or isolated intestinal transplants. Overall study results and limits: Detection of GvH clones occurred in recipient marrow, and some had their first appearance in ileum or blood.

TCRdb's table, derived via immunoSEQ multiplex PCR, lists solely in-frame clones and lacks some. The table has roughly 130,000 clones, about 93% seen once. Note on this clone: Its antigen is as yet unknown.

V lost 0 bases and J 8 bases, leaving 15 bases between the germline ends. The V gene's germline CDR1 is SGHKS and CDR2 YYEKEE (reference sequence). CDR3 length: 15 residues. Sequencing used unstimulated CD4+ T cells sorted from spleen or lymph node cells, obtained before intestinal transplant. V and J are TRBV5-5 and TRBJ2-1; TRBD1 is a possible D gene (6 bases). This TCR was sampled from a human donor who received an intestinal transplant. CDR3 in DNA: TGTGCCAGCAGCTTGGGTGGGGACAAATTGCATGAGCAGTTCTTC. Protein sequence: CASSLGGDKLHEQFF.